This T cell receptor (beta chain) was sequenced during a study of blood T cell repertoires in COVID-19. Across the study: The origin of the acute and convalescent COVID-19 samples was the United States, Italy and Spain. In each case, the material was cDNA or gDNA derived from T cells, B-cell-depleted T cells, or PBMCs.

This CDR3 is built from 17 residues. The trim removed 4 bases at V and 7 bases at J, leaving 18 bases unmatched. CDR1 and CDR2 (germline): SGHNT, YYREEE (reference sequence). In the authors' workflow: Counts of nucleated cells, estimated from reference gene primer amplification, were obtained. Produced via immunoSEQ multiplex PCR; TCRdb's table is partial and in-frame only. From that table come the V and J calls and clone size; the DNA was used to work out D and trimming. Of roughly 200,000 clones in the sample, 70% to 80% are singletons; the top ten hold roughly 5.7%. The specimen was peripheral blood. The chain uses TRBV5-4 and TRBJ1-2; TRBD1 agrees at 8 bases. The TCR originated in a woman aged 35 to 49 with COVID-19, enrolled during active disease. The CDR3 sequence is CASSPQRPGGQGGGYTF. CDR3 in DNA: TGTGCCAGCAGCCCCCAACGACCCGGTGGACAGGGTGGTGGCTACACCTTC.